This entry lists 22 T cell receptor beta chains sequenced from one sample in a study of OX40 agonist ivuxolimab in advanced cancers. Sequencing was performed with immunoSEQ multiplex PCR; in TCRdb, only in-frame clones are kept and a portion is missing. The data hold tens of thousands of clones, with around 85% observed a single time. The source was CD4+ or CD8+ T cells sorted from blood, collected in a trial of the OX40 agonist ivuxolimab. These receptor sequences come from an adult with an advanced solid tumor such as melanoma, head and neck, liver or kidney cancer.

The CDR3 region is CASSLSGGAREQFF. CDR3 DNA: TGTGCCAGCAGCTTATCCGGGGGGGCCCGCGAGCAGTTCTTC. The V and J genes are TRBV7-2 and TRBJ2-1, with 8 bases matching TRBD2. The CDR3 loop spans 14 amino acids. Trimming cost V 2 bases and J 10 bases; bases outside gene matches: 7. Germline CDR1 reads SGHTA; CDR2 reads FQGNSA. The variable domain in full, completed from reference TRBV7-2 and TRBJ2-1, reads GAGVSQSPSNKVTEKGKDVELRCDPISGHTALYWYRQSLGQGLEFLIYFQGNSAPDKSGLPSDRFSAERTGGSVSTLTIQRTQQEDSAVYLCASSLSGGAREQFFGPGTRLTVL.

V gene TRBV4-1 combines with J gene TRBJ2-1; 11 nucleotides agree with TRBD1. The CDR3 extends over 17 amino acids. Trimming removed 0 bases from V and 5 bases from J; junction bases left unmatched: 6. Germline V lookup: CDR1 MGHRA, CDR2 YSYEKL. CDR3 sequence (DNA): TGCGCCAGCAGCCAAGATTCGCCGGGACAGGGGGACAATGAGCAGTTCTTC. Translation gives CASSQDSPGQGDNEQFF.

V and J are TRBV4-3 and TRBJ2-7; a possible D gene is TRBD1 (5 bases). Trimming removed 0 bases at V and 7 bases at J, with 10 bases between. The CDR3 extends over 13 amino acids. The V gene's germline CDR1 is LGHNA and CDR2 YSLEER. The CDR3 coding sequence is TGCGCCAGCAGCCAAGACAGGGTTGGAGAGCAGTACTTC. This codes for CASSQDRVGEQYF.

The CDR3 DNA reads TGTGCCAGCAGTTTAGTTAGAGCTAGCGGGAGGGATGGGGAGCAGTACTTC. This encodes CASSLVRASGRDGEQYF. The chain links TRBV28 to TRBJ2-7; 12 bases are a match to TRBD2. In germline, CDR1 is MDHEN, CDR2 SYDVKM. The CDR3 has 17 residues. V was pared by 2 bases and J by 7 bases, with 12 bases of the junction left unmatched.

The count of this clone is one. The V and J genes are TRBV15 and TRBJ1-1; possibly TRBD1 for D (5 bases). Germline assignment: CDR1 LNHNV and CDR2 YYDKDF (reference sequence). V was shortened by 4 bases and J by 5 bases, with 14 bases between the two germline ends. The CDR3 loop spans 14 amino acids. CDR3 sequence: CATSITTGGTEAFF. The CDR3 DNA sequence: TGTGCCACCAGCATTACCACAGGAGGAACTGAAGCTTTCTTT.

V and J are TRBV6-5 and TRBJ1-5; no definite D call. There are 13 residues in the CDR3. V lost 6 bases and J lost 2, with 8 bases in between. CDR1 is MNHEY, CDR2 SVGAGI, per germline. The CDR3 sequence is CASSRGGNQPQHF. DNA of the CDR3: TGTGCCAGCAGCCGGGGTGGCAATCAGCCCCAGCATTTT.

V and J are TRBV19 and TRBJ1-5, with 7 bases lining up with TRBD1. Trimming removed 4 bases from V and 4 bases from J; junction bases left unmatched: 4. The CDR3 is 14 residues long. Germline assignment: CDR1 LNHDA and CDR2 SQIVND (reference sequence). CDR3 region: CASSRGTANQPQHF. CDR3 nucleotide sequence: TGTGCCAGTAGTAGGGGGACAGCGAATCAGCCCCAGCATTTT. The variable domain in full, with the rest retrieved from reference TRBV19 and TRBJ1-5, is DGGITQSPKYLFRKEGQNVTLSCEQNLNHDAMYWYRQDPGQGLRLIYYSQIVNDFQKGDIAEGYSVSREKKESFPLTVTSAQKNPTAFYLCASSRGTANQPQHFGDGTRLSIL.

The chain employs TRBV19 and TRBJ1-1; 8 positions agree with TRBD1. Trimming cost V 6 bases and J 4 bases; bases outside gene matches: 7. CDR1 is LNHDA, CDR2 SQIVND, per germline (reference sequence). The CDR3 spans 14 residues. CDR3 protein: CASSPGQGSTEAFF. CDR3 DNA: TGTGCCAGTAGCCCAGGACAGGGAAGCACTGAAGCTTTCTTT. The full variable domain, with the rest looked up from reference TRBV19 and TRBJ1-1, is DGGITQSPKYLFRKEGQNVTLSCEQNLNHDAMYWYRQDPGQGLRLIYYSQIVNDFQKGDIAEGYSVSREKKESFPLTVTSAQKNPTAFYLCASSPGQGSTEAFFGQGTRLTVV.

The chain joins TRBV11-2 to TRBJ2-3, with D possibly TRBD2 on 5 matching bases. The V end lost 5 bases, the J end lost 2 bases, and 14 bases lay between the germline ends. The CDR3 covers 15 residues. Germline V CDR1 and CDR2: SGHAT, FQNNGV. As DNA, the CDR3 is TGTGCCAGCAGCAACGAGAGGGTCACCACAGATACGCAGTATTTT. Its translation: CASSNERVTTDTQYF.

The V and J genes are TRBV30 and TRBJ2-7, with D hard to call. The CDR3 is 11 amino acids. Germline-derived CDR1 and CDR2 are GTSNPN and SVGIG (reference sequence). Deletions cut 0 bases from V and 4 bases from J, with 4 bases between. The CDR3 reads CAWSVRYEQYF. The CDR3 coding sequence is TGTGCCTGGAGTGTCCGGTACGAGCAGTACTTC.

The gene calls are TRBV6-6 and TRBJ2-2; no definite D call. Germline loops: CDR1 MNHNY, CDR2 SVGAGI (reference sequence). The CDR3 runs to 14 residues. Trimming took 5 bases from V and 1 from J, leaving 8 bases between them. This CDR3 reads CASSPQVNTGELFF. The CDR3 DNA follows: TGTGCCAGCAGTCCTCAGGTGAACACCGGGGAGCTGTTTTTT.

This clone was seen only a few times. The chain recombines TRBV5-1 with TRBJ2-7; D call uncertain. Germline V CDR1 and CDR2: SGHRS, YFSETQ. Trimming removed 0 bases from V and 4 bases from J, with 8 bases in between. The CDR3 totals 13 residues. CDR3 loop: CASSLATLYEQYF. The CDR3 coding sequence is TGCGCCAGCAGCTTGGCTACCCTTTACGAGCAGTACTTC.

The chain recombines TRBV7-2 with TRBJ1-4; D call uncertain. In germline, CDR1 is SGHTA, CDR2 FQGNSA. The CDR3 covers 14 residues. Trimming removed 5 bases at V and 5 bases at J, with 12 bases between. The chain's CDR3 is CASSRGQGNEKLFF. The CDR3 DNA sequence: TGTGCCAGCAGCCGAGGTCAAGGGAATGAAAAACTGTTTTTT.

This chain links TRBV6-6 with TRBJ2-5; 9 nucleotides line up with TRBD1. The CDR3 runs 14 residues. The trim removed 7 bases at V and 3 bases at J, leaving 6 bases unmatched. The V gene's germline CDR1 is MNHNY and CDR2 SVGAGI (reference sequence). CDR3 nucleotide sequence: TGTGCCAGCAAACACGGACAGGGGAAAGAGACCCAGTACTTC. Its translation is CASKHGQGKETQYF.

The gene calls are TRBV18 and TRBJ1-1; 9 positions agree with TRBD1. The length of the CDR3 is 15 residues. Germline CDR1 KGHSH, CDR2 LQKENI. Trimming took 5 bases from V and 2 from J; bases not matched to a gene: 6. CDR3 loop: CASSNSDRGNTEAFF. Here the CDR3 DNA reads TGTGCCAGCTCAAACTCGGACAGGGGAAACACTGAAGCTTTCTTT.

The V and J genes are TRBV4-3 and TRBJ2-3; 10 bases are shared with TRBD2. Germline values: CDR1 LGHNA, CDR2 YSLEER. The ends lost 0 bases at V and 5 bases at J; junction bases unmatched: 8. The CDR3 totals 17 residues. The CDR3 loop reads CASSQESGLAGVDTQYF. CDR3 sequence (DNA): TGCGCCAGCAGCCAAGAGAGTGGGCTAGCGGGAGTAGATACGCAGTATTTT.

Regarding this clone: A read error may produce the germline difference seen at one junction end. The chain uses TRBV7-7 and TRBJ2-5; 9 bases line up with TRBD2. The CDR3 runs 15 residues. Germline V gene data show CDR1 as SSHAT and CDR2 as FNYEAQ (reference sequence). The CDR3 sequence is CASSYTLAGAETQYF. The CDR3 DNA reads TGTGCTAGCAGCTATACTTTAGCGGGGGCAGAGACCCAGTACTTC. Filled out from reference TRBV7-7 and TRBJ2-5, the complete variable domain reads GAGVSQSPRYKVTKRGQDVTLRCDPISSHATLYWYQQALGQGPEFLTYFNYEAQPDKSGLPSDRFSAERPEGSISTLTIQRTEQRDSAMYRCASSYTLAGAETQYFGPGTRLLVL.

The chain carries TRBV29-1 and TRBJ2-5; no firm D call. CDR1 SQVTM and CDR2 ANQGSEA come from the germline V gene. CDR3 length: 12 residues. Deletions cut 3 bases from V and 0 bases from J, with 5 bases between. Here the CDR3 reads CSVDLNQETQYF. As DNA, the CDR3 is TGCAGCGTTGATCTAAACCAAGAGACCCAGTACTTC.

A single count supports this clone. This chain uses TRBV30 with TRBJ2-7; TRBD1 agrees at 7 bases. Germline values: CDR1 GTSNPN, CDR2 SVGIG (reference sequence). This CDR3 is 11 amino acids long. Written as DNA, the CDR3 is TGTGCGGGGACAGACTCCTACGAGCAGTACTTC. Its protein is CAGTDSYEQYF.

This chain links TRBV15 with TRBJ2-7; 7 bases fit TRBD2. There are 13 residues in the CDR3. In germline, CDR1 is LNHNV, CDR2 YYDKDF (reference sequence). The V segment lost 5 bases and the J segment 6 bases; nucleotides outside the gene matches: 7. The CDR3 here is CATSGDYNSEQYF. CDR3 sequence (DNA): TGTGCCACCAGCGGGGACTACAATTCCGAGCAGTACTTC.

CDR3 DNA: TGTGCCAGCAGTTGGAGCACAGATACGCAGTATTTT. Encoded protein: CASSWSTDTQYF. The chain recombines TRBV28 with TRBJ2-3; no clear D gene. CDR1 and CDR2 (germline): MDHEN, SYDVKM. This CDR3 spans 12 amino acids. V lost 4 bases to trimming and J lost 0 bases, with 2 bases between them.

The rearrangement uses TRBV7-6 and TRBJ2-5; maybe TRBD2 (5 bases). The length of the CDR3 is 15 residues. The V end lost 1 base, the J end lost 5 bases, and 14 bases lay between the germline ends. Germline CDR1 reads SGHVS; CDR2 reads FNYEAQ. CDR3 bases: TGTGCCAGCAGCTTAGGGGCAGCCCCGGGGGAGACCCAGTACTTC. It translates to CASSLGAAPGETQYF.